A selection of T cell receptor beta chains follows, all from one sample in a study of blood T cells in healthy people across ages. A single record per CDR3 protein comes from TCRdb applying MiXCR to the 5' RACE reads. The sample holds about 1.1 million distinct CDR3 sequences, roughly two fifths seen once. The specimen sequenced was blood. These receptors all stem from a man younger than 35 in good health. Each CDR3 is given without its conserved first and last residue. The D gene is left open where the match is weak.

V	J	D	CDR3
TRBV20-1	TRBJ1-1	NA	SARVGANTEAF
TRBV6-5	TRBJ1-1	TRBD1	ASSPQGAFNTEAF
TRBV6-6	TRBJ1-5	NA	ANSQGGQPQH
TRBV12-3/TRBV12-4	TRBJ2-1	TRBD1	ASSLSQGVLNEQF
TRBV7-9	TRBJ2-3	TRBD2	ASSPSTSGRTDTQY
TRBV12-3/TRBV12-4	TRBJ2-7	NA	ASSSGWREQY
TRBV5-1	TRBJ1-1	TRBD1	ASTPNYQGAGTEAF
TRBV15	TRBJ1-6	NA	ATSEEAGGDSPLH
TRBV9	TRBJ2-5	NA	ASSVGPGVQETQY
TRBV20-1	TRBJ1-1	NA	SALLGVRTEAF
TRBV29-1	TRBJ1-1	TRBD1	STRDRFDTEAF
TRBV7-9	TRBJ1-1	NA	ASGTPGNTEAF
TRBV6-5	TRBJ2-1	NA	ASSLRDSAYNEQF
TRBV7-2	TRBJ2-3	NA	ASSLERGTDTQY
TRBV20-1	TRBJ1-1	NA	SAGVLGGTEAF
TRBV12-3/TRBV12-4	TRBJ1-1	NA	ASSRDITEAF
TRBV3-1	TRBJ2-3	NA	ASSQPTPGKFTDTQY
TRBV11-3	TRBJ2-7	TRBD1	ASSLAPGTGAYEQY
TRBV3-1	TRBJ2-7	NA	ASSQAQEGHEQY
TRBV27	TRBJ1-2	TRBD1	ASGSSGTEAIYGYT
TRBV9	TRBJ2-3	TRBD2	ASSVVFSGGSDTQY
TRBV9	TRBJ2-1	NA	ASSVATMGGSYNEQF
TRBV27	TRBJ1-5	NA	ASSSREGSNQPQH
TRBV5-1	TRBJ2-3	NA	ASSLGVAGPKRDTQY
TRBV27	TRBJ1-1	NA	ASSLSRGSEAF
TRBV4-1	TRBJ2-2	NA	ASSQDRTIGTGELF
TRBV20-1	TRBJ1-5	NA	SARMDDNQPQH
TRBV7-9	TRBJ2-1	NA	ASSSLKGSFYNEQF
TRBV5-1	TRBJ1-1	NA	ASSTLDDTEAF
TRBV20-1	TRBJ2-3	NA	SAFFADTQY
TRBV12-3/TRBV12-4	NA	NA	ASSWRTIAWGTQY
TRBV20-1	TRBJ1-3	NA	SAATQGAGNTIY
TRBV12-3/TRBV12-4	TRBJ1-5	NA	ASSFARGNQPQH
TRBV12-3/TRBV12-4	TRBJ1-1	NA	ASRAGIPTEAF
TRBV4-1	TRBJ2-1	NA	ASSPTGTAMFGQF
TRBV6-1	TRBJ1-1	TRBD1	AGQGGPNTEAF
TRBV29-1	TRBJ1-5	TRBD1	SGSQGAGQPQH
TRBV29-1	TRBJ2-3	NA	SVEVSGQTSTDTQY
TRBV5-1	TRBJ2-3	TRBD2	ASSLGGTSVNTDTQY
TRBV2	TRBJ2-5	NA	AITLGAAQETQY
TRBV2	TRBJ2-1	TRBD1	ASSEGGQGVYEQF
TRBV7-2	TRBJ1-1	NA	SSSGLADTEAF
TRBV11-1	TRBJ1-1	NA	ASSFRDTTEAF
TRBV20-1	TRBJ2-3	TRBD2	SARELADDTDTQY
TRBV11-2	TRBJ2-1	TRBD2	ASTGTGRRGTSGNNEQF
TRBV7-9	TRBJ1-6	NA	ASSLEGGNFH
TRBV20-1	TRBJ2-5	TRBD2	SARVAGQETQY
TRBV10-3	TRBJ1-1	NA	AISESIVQLNTEAF
TRBV12-3/TRBV12-4	TRBJ1-2	TRBD1	ASSHRGQRIYYGYT
TRBV15	TRBJ1-1	NA	ATSPPFGATEAF
TRBV5-1	TRBJ2-1	TRBD2	ASSGGLAVYNEQF
TRBV6-5	TRBJ1-2	TRBD1	ASSYPGTGGNYGYT
TRBV3-1	TRBJ2-1	TRBD2	ASSRAGGRDEQF
TRBV12-3/TRBV12-4	NA	NA	ASSTGSVSSVETQY
TRBV12-3/TRBV12-4	TRBJ2-5	NA	ATTRERRETQY
TRBV6-2/TRBV6-3	TRBJ1-2	NA	ASTEANYGYT
TRBV7-9	TRBJ1-1	NA	ASSSEEISTEAF